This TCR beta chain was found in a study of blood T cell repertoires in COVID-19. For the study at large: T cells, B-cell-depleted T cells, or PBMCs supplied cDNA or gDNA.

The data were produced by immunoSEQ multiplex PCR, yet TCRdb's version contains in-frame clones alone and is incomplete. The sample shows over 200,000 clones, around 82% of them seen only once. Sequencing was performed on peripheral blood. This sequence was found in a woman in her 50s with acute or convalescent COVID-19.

The CDR3 nucleotides are TGTGCCAGCAGTGAAGCTCTTATACGGAGGGATACGCAGTATTTT. Protein sequence: CASSEALIRRDTQYF. The chain is built from TRBV6-1 and TRBJ2-3, with a weak D call TRBD2 (5 bases). Germline V lookup: CDR1 MNHNS, CDR2 SASEGT. The CDR3 runs 15 residues. Trimming left V 0 bases short and J 6 bases short, with 13 bases between.